Listed below are T cell receptor beta chains from one sample, sequenced in a study of T-cell memory formation after mild COVID-19. TCRdb re-derived calls from the 5' RACE reads in MiXCR, one entry per CDR3 protein. The profile shows approximately 89,000 distinct CDR3 sequences, roughly 13% of them singletons. The specimen sequenced was PBMCs or a T cell subset sorted from them (not recorded which). These receptors originate from a man aged 18 to 30 who had mild COVID-19 (a few samples of this study predate the infection). Cell type and time point are not known. Each CDR3 is given with its conserved first and last residue. Where a row states a size, it is once, few, many or the class of an expanded clone; other rows omit it.

j_gene: TRBJ2-3; abundance: -; v_gene: TRBV9; CDR3aa: CASTAGSSTDTQYF
j_gene: TRBJ2-5; abundance: few; v_gene: TRBV27; CDR3aa: CASSGGDRPGETQYF
j_gene: TRBJ2-7; abundance: few; v_gene: TRBV19; CDR3aa: CASSMASPPDEQYF
j_gene: TRBJ1-6; abundance: few; v_gene: TRBV12-3/TRBV12-4; CDR3aa: CASSFVGGLSSPLHF
j_gene: TRBJ2-2; abundance: -; v_gene: TRBV9; CDR3aa: CASSAEGGTNTGELFF
j_gene: TRBJ2-7; abundance: -; v_gene: TRBV3-1; CDR3aa: CASSRGQGAYEQYF
j_gene: TRBJ2-3; abundance: -; v_gene: TRBV7-9; CDR3aa: CASSLPQGRGDTQYF
j_gene: TRBJ2-3; abundance: few; v_gene: TRBV7-9; CDR3aa: CASSLLAGGPDTDTQYF
j_gene: TRBJ2-1; abundance: -; v_gene: TRBV5-1; CDR3aa: CASSWTSGYNEQFF
j_gene: TRBJ2-1; abundance: few; v_gene: TRBV6-4; CDR3aa: CASSDSSGGSGEQFF
j_gene: TRBJ2-2; abundance: -; v_gene: TRBV6-2/TRBV6-3; CDR3aa: CASSYSRNTGELFF
j_gene: TRBJ2-5; abundance: few; v_gene: TRBV7-9; CDR3aa: CASSLATQETQYF
j_gene: TRBJ2-2; abundance: -; v_gene: TRBV6-2/TRBV6-3; CDR3aa: CASRPRVTGELFF
j_gene: TRBJ2-5; abundance: many; v_gene: TRBV6-2/TRBV6-3; CDR3aa: CASSSVTVGETQYF
j_gene: TRBJ1-2; abundance: -; v_gene: TRBV9; CDR3aa: CASSDSGGAYGYTF
j_gene: TRBJ1-1; abundance: few; v_gene: TRBV6-5; CDR3aa: CASSSEGLDTEAFF
j_gene: TRBJ2-1; abundance: many; v_gene: TRBV7-2; CDR3aa: CASSLTPSGEQFF
j_gene: TRBJ1-5; abundance: -; v_gene: TRBV12-3/TRBV12-4; CDR3aa: CASRRQGDQPQHF
j_gene: TRBJ2-5; abundance: -; v_gene: TRBV9; CDR3aa: CASRAGLAGEETQYF
j_gene: TRBJ1-4; abundance: -; v_gene: TRBV10-3; CDR3aa: CAISETATNEKLFF
j_gene: TRBJ1-2; abundance: many; v_gene: TRBV7-2; CDR3aa: CASTPLLYGYTF
j_gene: TRBJ2-3; abundance: few; v_gene: TRBV28; CDR3aa: CASSPGASGEADTQYF
j_gene: TRBJ2-1; abundance: few; v_gene: TRBV12-3/TRBV12-4; CDR3aa: CASRDSHNEQFF
j_gene: TRBJ1-2; abundance: -; v_gene: TRBV29-1; CDR3aa: CSVSSSGTNYGYTF
j_gene: TRBJ2-5; abundance: -; v_gene: TRBV6-6; CDR3aa: CASADRGVGGETQYF
j_gene: TRBJ2-7; abundance: -; v_gene: TRBV7-8; CDR3aa: CASSLGAFYEQYF
j_gene: TRBJ2-1; abundance: many; v_gene: TRBV6-2/TRBV6-3; CDR3aa: CASSYSLEAGYYNEQFF
j_gene: TRBJ2-2; abundance: -; v_gene: TRBV6-1; CDR3aa: CASSEADQTRFPGELFF
j_gene: TRBJ2-1; abundance: -; v_gene: TRBV2; CDR3aa: CASSDYRSQFF
j_gene: TRBJ1-3; abundance: -; v_gene: TRBV20-1; CDR3aa: CSARDSVGQWSSGNTIYF
j_gene: TRBJ2-1; abundance: -; v_gene: TRBV27; CDR3aa: CASGVNEQFF
j_gene: TRBJ1-1; abundance: -; v_gene: TRBV2; CDR3aa: CASRREGTEAFF
j_gene: TRBJ1-4; abundance: -; v_gene: TRBV20-1; CDR3aa: CSARIWDRLFF
j_gene: TRBJ2-1; abundance: few; v_gene: TRBV5-1; CDR3aa: CASSLKRFGGGQTSYNEQFF
j_gene: TRBJ1-1; abundance: many; v_gene: TRBV5-1; CDR3aa: CASSFRGSDGTEAFF
j_gene: TRBJ2-5; abundance: -; v_gene: TRBV6-2/TRBV6-3; CDR3aa: CASSHNSGAQYF
j_gene: TRBJ2-1; abundance: -; v_gene: TRBV5-6; CDR3aa: CASNFERNEQFF
j_gene: TRBJ1-2; abundance: -; v_gene: TRBV4-3; CDR3aa: CASSQRDREGWGYTF
j_gene: TRBJ1-2; abundance: few; v_gene: TRBV29-1; CDR3aa: CSVVLSAEPNYGYTF
j_gene: TRBJ2-5; abundance: -; v_gene: TRBV11-2; CDR3aa: CASSPETGWEETQYF
j_gene: TRBJ2-3; abundance: few; v_gene: TRBV4-3; CDR3aa: CASSQPLVTRPRTDTQYF
j_gene: TRBJ2-3; abundance: -; v_gene: TRBV7-2; CDR3aa: CASSLESRLPSTDTQYF
j_gene: TRBJ1-1; abundance: -; v_gene: TRBV20-1; CDR3aa: CSAARTSEAFF
j_gene: TRBJ1-6; abundance: many; v_gene: TRBV6-5; CDR3aa: CASSPTGPNSPLHF
j_gene: TRBJ2-1; abundance: -; v_gene: TRBV4-3; CDR3aa: CASSQDGGGTGYNEQFF
j_gene: TRBJ1-4; abundance: -; v_gene: TRBV5-1; CDR3aa: CASSLGSGRNEKLFF
j_gene: TRBJ1-1; abundance: -; v_gene: TRBV4-3; CDR3aa: CASSTVPGQKNTEAFF
j_gene: TRBJ2-7; abundance: many; v_gene: TRBV20-1; CDR3aa: CSARDDGAYEQYF
j_gene: TRBJ2-1; abundance: few; v_gene: TRBV29-1; CDR3aa: CSGLVLNEQFF
j_gene: TRBJ2-3; abundance: -; v_gene: TRBV12-2; CDR3aa: CASRLGPNPSTDTQYF
j_gene: TRBJ2-3; abundance: -; v_gene: TRBV2; CDR3aa: CASSVGTGYTDTQYF
j_gene: TRBJ2-3; abundance: few; v_gene: TRBV27; CDR3aa: CASRAEVGTDTQYF
j_gene: TRBJ1-4; abundance: few; v_gene: TRBV9; CDR3aa: CASSVKQGVGEKLFF
j_gene: TRBJ2-3; abundance: -; v_gene: TRBV11-2; CDR3aa: CASSPGSSGGTDTQYF
j_gene: TRBJ2-1; abundance: -; v_gene: TRBV9; CDR3aa: CASSVVGDSYNEQFF